These T cell receptor beta chains were read from a single sample in a study of shared clonotypes between healthy human individuals. Assay: immunoSEQ multiplex PCR; the TCRdb copy retains only in-frame clones and omits some. Of fewer than 700,000 clones in the sample, about 95% were seen once. Sequencing was carried out using naive CD8+ T cells sorted from blood. The receptors shown here come from a woman under 40 in good health. CDR3s include the opening cysteine and the closing phenylalanine or tryptophan. Each record gives: clone size, D gene, V gene, J gene, CDR3 DNA, CDR3 protein. A D gene is named only where the DNA matches it firmly. The size of a clone is reported for some rows only, either as once, few or many, or as a class for expanded clones.

NA	NA	TRBV5-6	TRBJ1-1	TGTGCCAGCAGCTTGGTGGAGGAAGCTTTCTTT	CASSLVEEAFF
NA	NA	TRBV7-9	TRBJ2-7	TGTGCCAGCAGCTTAGGAACCCTATGGTCCTACGAGCAGTACTTC	CASSLGTLWSYEQYF
NA	TRBD2	TRBV7-6	TRBJ2-1	TGTGCCAGCAGCTTAGGGCTAGCGGGAGGGCCAGGCAATGAGCAGTTCTTC	CASSLGLAGGPGNEQFF
NA	TRBD2	TRBV5-6	TRBJ2-1	TGTGCCAGCAGCTCCCCTAGCGGACTCTACAATGAGCAGTTCTTC	CASSSPSGLYNEQFF
NA	NA	TRBV28	TRBJ2-7	TGTGCCAGCAGTGGGCCATTCGAGCAGTACTTC	CASSGPFEQYF
NA	NA	TRBV27	TRBJ2-1	TGTGCCAGCAGTTTACGACAGGCCGGGAATGAGCAGTTCTTC	CASSLRQAGNEQFF
few	TRBD1	TRBV2	TRBJ1-5	TGTGCCAGCAGCCTACAGGGGGCGGAAAGCAATCAGCCCCAGCATTTT	CASSLQGAESNQPQHF
NA	NA	TRBV10-1	TRBJ2-7	TGCGCCAGCAGTCCGGGGCCCTCCTACGAGCAGTACTTC	CASSPGPSYEQYF
NA	NA	TRBV6-5	TRBJ2-1	TGTGCCAGCAGTTATTTCCAGGGCCCCACCTACAATGAGCAGTTCTTC	CASSYFQGPTYNEQFF
NA	NA	TRBV11-1	TRBJ2-2	TGTGCCAGCAGCTTAGGGCAGTACACCGGGGAGCTGTTTTTT	CASSLGQYTGELFF
NA	TRBD2	TRBV7-6	TRBJ2-4	TGTGCCAGCAGCTCCGGACTAGCGGGAGCCAAAAACATTCAGTACTTC	CASSSGLAGAKNIQYF
NA	NA	TRBV10-2	TRBJ1-1	TGCGCCAGCAGTGATCAGGGGCTAAACACTGAAGCTTTCTTT	CASSDQGLNTEAFF
NA	TRBD1	TRBV7-6	TRBJ2-1	TGTGCCAGCAGCTCATCGGACAGGGGGCTCTTCTTC	CASSSSDRGLFF
NA	NA	TRBV18	TRBJ2-1	TGTGCCAGCTCACCCGAAATGCTAGCTACTGAATACAATGAGCAGTTCTTC	CASSPEMLATEYNEQFF
once	NA	TRBV9	TRBJ2-1	TGTGCCAGCAGCGTAGTATGGGAGGGGGCGAACAATGAGCAGTTCTTC	CASSVVWEGANNEQFF
NA	NA	TRBV6-1	TRBJ2-7	TGTGCCTTCCGGACAGCAACCTACGAGCAGTACTTC	CAFRTATYEQYF
NA	TRBD1	TRBV27	TRBJ2-7	TGTGCCAGCAGCACGGGGACAGTCTTCTACGAGCAGTACTTC	CASSTGTVFYEQYF
NA	NA	TRBV27	TRBJ2-1	TGTGCCAGCACCGTCCTGGGTAGCTACAATGAGCAGTTCTTC	CASTVLGSYNEQFF
NA	NA	TRBV28	TRBJ1-5	TGTGCCAGCACCTCCCGGGTGGATCAGCCCCAGCATTTT	CASTSRVDQPQHF
NA	NA	TRBV20-1	TRBJ2-3	TGCAGTGCTCTGACAGATACGCAGTATTTT	CSALTDTQYF
NA	NA	TRBV5-4	TRBJ2-7	TGTGCCAGCAGCTTGGAGCCCACCTACGAGCAGTACTTC	CASSLEPTYEQYF
NA	NA	TRBV7-8	TRBJ2-5	TGTGCCAGCAGCCCTATGCAGCGAGAAGAGACCCAGTACTTC	CASSPMQREETQYF
once	NA	TRBV29-1	TRBJ2-7	TGCAGCGTCGGAAACAGCTACGAGCAGTACTTC	CSVGNSYEQYF
NA	NA	TRBV6-1	TRBJ2-7	TGTGCCAGCAGTGAAGCGGAAGTAGACTCCGCCTACGAGCAGTACTTC	CASSEAEVDSAYEQYF
NA	NA	TRBV5-1	TRBJ1-2	TGCGCCAGCAGCCCTGGGTCCTCGGGTCCTGGCTACACCTTC	CASSPGSSGPGYTF
NA	TRBD1	TRBV19	TRBJ2-1	TGTGCCAGTAACATGGACAGGGGGCTGTACAATGAGCAGTTCTTC	CASNMDRGLYNEQFF
NA	NA	TRBV14	TRBJ2-7	TGTGCCAGCAGCCAAGTGGGGGGCGTTTATGACGAGCAGTACTTC	CASSQVGGVYDEQYF
NA	NA	TRBV28	TRBJ1-3	TGTGCCAGCAAGGTGGGAGCGGGTCACTCTGGAAACACCATATATTTT	CASKVGAGHSGNTIYF
NA	NA	TRBV5-8	TRBJ2-7	TGTGCCAGCAGTAGGGAAATATTCTCCTACGAGCAGTACTTC	CASSREIFSYEQYF
NA	NA	TRBV6-1	TRBJ2-7	TGTGCCAGCAGGATCTACACCTTCTCCTCCTACGAGCAGTACTTC	CASRIYTFSSYEQYF
NA	NA	TRBV9	TRBJ2-2	TGTGCCAGCAGCGACTCCCGGGCCGGGGAGCTGTTTTTT	CASSDSRAGELFF
NA	NA	TRBV27	TRBJ1-2	TGTGCCAGCAGTTTGGTTCCGGGGGTAGAGTATGGCTACACCTTC	CASSLVPGVEYGYTF
NA	NA	TRBV10-2	TRBJ2-7	TGCGCCAGCAGTGAGGGAGGGGCCTACGAGCAGTACTTC	CASSEGGAYEQYF
NA	NA	TRBV27	TRBJ2-5	TGTGCCAGCAGTTTCCAGGGGGGGACCATGAAAGAGACCCAGTACTTC	CASSFQGGTMKETQYF
NA	NA	TRBV7-6	TRBJ2-7	TGTGCCAGCAGCCTGGACAGTACCTCCTACGAGCAGTACTTC	CASSLDSTSYEQYF
NA	TRBD2	TRBV7-9	TRBJ2-7	TGTGCCAGCAGCTTCCGGGAGGAGGGGAAAGCCGAGCAGTACTTC	CASSFREEGKAEQYF
once	NA	TRBV11-2	TRBJ1-5	TGTGCCAGCAGCCTAGATAGTACTCAGCCCCAGCATTTT	CASSLDSTQPQHF
once	TRBD2	TRBV7-7	TRBJ2-5	TGTGCCAGCAGCTTGGGACTAGCGGGAGAAGAGACCCAGTACTTC	CASSLGLAGEETQYF
NA	NA	TRBV2	TRBJ2-7	TGTGCCAGCAGTTTCATTTCCTACGAGCAGTACTTC	CASSFISYEQYF
NA	TRBD1	TRBV7-9	TRBJ1-1	TGTGCCAGCAGCCCCCGGGACAGACGAAACACTGAAGCTTTCTTT	CASSPRDRRNTEAFF
NA	NA	TRBV4-1	TRBJ1-1	TGCGCCAGCAGCCAAGATCCTGCCTGGAACACTGAAGCTTTCTTT	CASSQDPAWNTEAFF
NA	NA	TRBV2	TRBJ1-5	TGTGCCAGCAGGAAGGTATGGGGCGGTAATTATAGCAATCAGCCCCAGCATTTT	CASRKVWGGNYSNQPQHF
NA	NA	TRBV23-1	TRBJ1-2	TGCGCCAGCAGTCAATCGATCCGCGGCAGAGATGGCTACACCTTC	CASSQSIRGRDGYTF
NA	NA	TRBV28	TRBJ2-7	TGTGCCAGCACTCTCCAGGGCTACACCTACGAGCAGTACTTC	CASTLQGYTYEQYF
NA	TRBD2	TRBV7-6	TRBJ2-1	TGTGCCAGCAGCCCACGGGGGACTAGCAGGCATGAGCAGTTCTTC	CASSPRGTSRHEQFF
NA	NA	TRBV6-5	TRBJ2-5	TGTGCCAGCAGAGGGGAATCAGGCAAAGAGACCCAGTACTTC	CASRGESGKETQYF
NA	TRBD2	TRBV5-1	TRBJ2-2	TGCGCCAGCAGTTCCAGGGAGGGCACCGGGGAGCTGTTTTTT	CASSSREGTGELFF
NA	NA	TRBV7-6	TRBJ1-1	TGTGCCAGCAGCTTCGCGGCCGGAATGAACACTGAAGCTTTCTTT	CASSFAAGMNTEAFF
NA	NA	TRBV4-1	TRBJ1-1	TGCGCCAGCAGCCAAGCCCCAGGGAACACTGAAGCTTTCTTT	CASSQAPGNTEAFF
NA	NA	TRBV27	TRBJ1-1	TGTGCCAGCATCTCGAGGTTAGCGAACACTGAAGCTTTCTTT	CASISRLANTEAFF
NA	TRBD1	TRBV28	TRBJ1-1	TGTGCCAGCAGCACGACAGGGCAAGATGAAGCTTTCTTT	CASSTTGQDEAFF
NA	TRBD1	TRBV19	TRBJ2-5	TGTGCCAGTAGTGTAAGACAGGGTGCGGTCTCTGAGCAGTACTTC	CASSVRQGAVSEQYF
NA	NA	TRBV27	TRBJ2-6	TGTGCCAGCAGCGCAGGGTCCGGGGCCAACGTCCTGACTTTC	CASSAGSGANVLTF
few	NA	TRBV19	TRBJ2-2	TGTGCCAGTAGTATAGGTGGGACTGAGCTGTTTTTT	CASSIGGTELFF